A selection of T cell receptor beta chains follows, all from one sample in a study of blood T cell repertoires in COVID-19. Profiling relied on immunoSEQ multiplex PCR, and the TCRdb table lists in-frame clones only, not all of them. The repertoire has about 250,000 clones, over 75% of them found once; the top ten carry 4.5% to 6%. Sequenced input: peripheral blood. These receptors originate from a man aged 45 to 65 with active or convalescent COVID-19. CDR3s include the opening cysteine and the closing phenylalanine or tryptophan. The order of the fields is J gene, clone size, D gene, V gene, CDR3 DNA, CDR3 protein. D genes are given only for firm matches. The size of a clone is reported for some rows only, either as once, few or many, or as a class for expanded clones.

TRBJ2-4	.	.	TRBV21-1	TGTGCCAGCAGCAAAGTGGACACCCCCGAGGCCAAAAACATTCAGTACTTC	CASSKVDTPEAKNIQYF
TRBJ2-1	.	.	TRBV2	TGTGCCAGCAGCCCTGGACGTCCGGCAACCTCGTTTTCGGGGGACAATGAGCAGTTCTTC	CASSPGRPATSFSGDNEQFF
TRBJ2-2	.	.	TRBV7-2	TGTGCCAGCAGCGAGGGATATGCCGGGGAGCTGTTTTTT	CASSEGYAGELFF
TRBJ2-2	once	.	TRBV5-3	TGTGCCAGAAGCTTGTTTGCGGGATGCTGGAACACCGGGGAGCTGTTTTTT	CARSLFAGCWNTGELFF
TRBJ2-7	.	TRBD2	TRBV19	TGTGCCAGTTCTTCTAGCGGGAGCTCCTACGAGCAGTACTTC	CASSSSGSSYEQYF
TRBJ2-4	.	TRBD1	TRBV19	TGTGCCAGTAGTATAGTTAAACAGGGGGCCAAAAACATTCAGTACTTC	CASSIVKQGAKNIQYF
TRBJ2-2	few	.	TRBV11-2	TGTGCCAGCAGCTTCGTGCGAGGAAAGAGGGCCGGGGAGCTGTTTTTT	CASSFVRGKRAGELFF
TRBJ2-1	.	TRBD2	TRBV28	TGTGCCACCTCAAGGGGCCTAGCGGGTACCGAGCAGTTCTTC	CATSRGLAGTEQFF
TRBJ2-2	.	TRBD2	TRBV10-3	TGTGCCATCAGTGATGGGACTAGAGTTGCCGGGGAGCTGTTTTTT	CAISDGTRVAGELFF
TRBJ2-7	.	.	TRBV2	TGTGCCAGCAGTCCGACTAGACCTTCCTACGAGCAGTACTTC	CASSPTRPSYEQYF
TRBJ2-2	.	.	TRBV30	TGTGCCTGGAGTGTTGGCGGAGGGGAGCTGTTTTTT	CAWSVGGGELFF
TRBJ1-1	.	.	TRBV7-2	TGTGCCAGCAGCTTAGGGCTGGGAAGGGGAGCTTTCTTT	CASSLGLGRGAFF
TRBJ1-1	.	.	TRBV7-9	TGTGCCAGCAGCTTAAAGTCGGGATTACCGGGGGACACTGAAGCTTTCTTT	CASSLKSGLPGDTEAFF
TRBJ2-5	once	.	TRBV14	TGTGCCAGCAGCCGTACCCGACAGGCCAGCCAGTACTTC	CASSRTRQASQYF
TRBJ1-4	few	.	TRBV6-1	TGTGCCAGCAGTGACCAACAGGACGGTAATGAAAAACTGTTTTTT	CASSDQQDGNEKLFF
TRBJ2-6	.	TRBD1	TRBV5-6	TGTGCCAGCAGCCCCGCAAGCAGGGGGCTTGGGGCCAACGTCCTGACTTTC	CASSPASRGLGANVLTF
TRBJ1-2	.	TRBD1	TRBV18	TGTGCCAGCTCACCGATGCGTCCGGGACAGATACTAACCGGCTACACCTTC	CASSPMRPGQILTGYTF
TRBJ2-1	.	TRBD2	TRBV6-5	TGTGCCAGCAGTTCGAAGGGAGGGAATGAGCAGTTCTTC	CASSSKGGNEQFF
TRBJ2-7	few	.	TRBV7-3	TGTGCCAGCAGCTCCCCACGCGACAGATCCTACGAGCAGTACTTC	CASSSPRDRSYEQYF
TRBJ2-7	.	TRBD2	TRBV5-1	TGCGCCAGCAGCCCCGGGGGGGGCTCCTACGAGCAGTACTTC	CASSPGGGSYEQYF
TRBJ1-1	.	.	TRBV12-3/TRBV12-4	TGTGCCAGCAGTTTGAATAGTAACACTGAAGCTTTCTTT	CASSLNSNTEAFF
TRBJ1-1	.	.	TRBV12-3/TRBV12-4	.	CASSFRFGEGAFF
TRBJ2-1	once	TRBD2	TRBV6-5	TGTGCCAGCAGGTCCGGGACTAGCGGGAGAAATGAGCAGTTCTTC	CASRSGTSGRNEQFF
TRBJ2-1	.	.	TRBV7-9	TGTGCCAGCAGCTTAAGTGGGACAATTACCTACAATGAGCAGTTCTTC	CASSLSGTITYNEQFF
TRBJ2-1	.	.	TRBV12-3/TRBV12-4	TGTGCCAGCAGTAGGCGGATCCCCAATGAGCAGTTCTTC	CASSRRIPNEQFF
TRBJ2-7	.	.	TRBV21-1	TGTGCCAGCAGCAAACGGAGAGACAACAGGGAACCTATCTACTACGAGCAGTACTTC	CASSKRRDNREPIYYEQYF
TRBJ2-1	.	.	TRBV9	TGTGCCAGCAGTCCCCGGGGGACCGAGCAGTTCTTC	CASSPRGTEQFF
TRBJ2-5	.	TRBD1	TRBV30	TGTGCCTGGAATAACAGGGGACAAGAGACCCAGTACTTC	CAWNNRGQETQYF
TRBJ2-5	.	.	TRBV3-1/TRBV3-2	TGTGCCAGCAGCCAAGTTACCAGCCAAGAGACCCAGTACTTC	CASSQVTSQETQYF
TRBJ2-1	.	TRBD2	TRBV27	TGTGCCAGCAGTTTGGGACTAGCGGGAGGGGAGGGGCACAATGAGCAGTTCTTC	CASSLGLAGGEGHNEQFF
TRBJ1-4	.	.	TRBV7-2	TGTGCCAGCAGGGGGGGGGCCGGTGGGCTGTTTTTT	CASRGGAGGLFF
TRBJ1-2	.	TRBD1	TRBV7-8	TGTGCCAGCAGCGTAGACCTCCACCGGGACAGGGTTGACTACACCTTC	CASSVDLHRDRVDYTF
TRBJ1-4	few	.	TRBV7-9	TGTGCCAGCAGCTTGACCAGGGCAACTAATGAAAAACTGTTTTTT	CASSLTRATNEKLFF
TRBJ2-7	.	TRBD1	TRBV5-1	TGCGCCAGCACCATCGGGACAGGGGCCTACGAGCAGTACTTC	CASTIGTGAYEQYF
TRBJ2-2	.	.	TRBV12-3/TRBV12-4	TGTGCCAGCAGTACTATCGGGGAGCTGTTTTTT	CASSTIGELFF
TRBJ2-3	.	.	TRBV7-9	TGTGCCAGCAGCCGCGGAGATACGCAGTATTTT	CASSRGDTQYF
TRBJ2-7	.	TRBD2	TRBV7-2	TGTGCCAGCAGCACGACTAGCGGGTTCAACGAGCAGTACTTC	CASSTTSGFNEQYF
TRBJ2-7	.	.	TRBV5-6	TGTGCCAGCAGCCTCCCCTACGCTTCCGAGCAGTACTTC	CASSLPYASEQYF
TRBJ2-5	.	.	TRBV7-8	TGTGCCAGCGGGGGACGGAGGGAGAGAAGAGAGACCCAGTACTTC	CASGGRRERRETQYF
TRBJ2-1	.	.	TRBV12-3/TRBV12-4	TGTGCCAGCAGTCAAACGACTGTCAATGAGCAGTTCTTC	CASSQTTVNEQFF
TRBJ2-7	.	.	TRBV19	TGTGCCAGTAGTATAACCTTGGGGGCCGAGCAGTACTTC	CASSITLGAEQYF
TRBJ1-2	.	TRBD1	TRBV7-2	TGTGCCAGCAGCTTAGGCGGGTGGCGGACAGGGGGCGCAGACTATGGCTACACCTTC	CASSLGGWRTGGADYGYTF
TRBJ1-1	once	.	TRBV14	TGTGCCAGCAGCCCACCCGGGACAAGAGTGACTGAAGCTTTCTTT	CASSPPGTRVTEAFF
TRBJ2-7	.	.	TRBV18	TGTGCCAGCTCACCAGGACAGACAAGCCACTACGAGCAGTACTTC	CASSPGQTSHYEQYF
TRBJ1-1	.	.	TRBV18	TGTGCCAGCTCACCTAGTCTGAACACTGAAGCTTTCTTT	CASSPSLNTEAFF
TRBJ1-3	.	.	TRBV3-1/TRBV3-2	TGTGCCAGCAGCCAAGCTTCAAGCTTCGGAAACACCATATATTTT	CASSQASSFGNTIYF
TRBJ1-1	.	.	TRBV6-5	TGTGCCAGCAGTTACTCCAGGGATTCTGAAGCTTTCTTT	CASSYSRDSEAFF
TRBJ1-5	.	.	TRBV19	TGTGCCAGTGCCTCATCAGGGGCCTTAGGGCCCCAGCATTTT	CASASSGALGPQHF
TRBJ2-7	.	.	TRBV2	TGTGCCAGCAACCGGGATGGGGTCTACGAGCAGTACTTC	CASNRDGVYEQYF
TRBJ1-1	.	TRBD1	TRBV19	TGTGCCAGTACCCGGGACAGGGCGAACACTGAAGCTTTCTTT	CASTRDRANTEAFF
TRBJ2-6	.	TRBD2	TRBV9	TGTGCCAGCAGCGTAGACCCGACTAGCGGGTCGAAATTATCTGGGGCCAACGTCCTGACTTTC	CASSVDPTSGSKLSGANVLTF